This TCR beta chain stems from a study of OX40 agonist ivuxolimab in advanced cancers. Study-level findings and limits: Low normalized T-cell clonal expansion was also seen in some nonresponders. The study found that CD8+ T cells averaged more expanded clones than CD4+.

Per germline, CDR1 PRHDT and CDR2 FYEKMQ (reference sequence). The CDR3 has 15 amino acids. V lost 5 bases and J 5 bases, leaving 15 bases between the germline ends. On this clone: The antigen remains undetermined.

Some clones are missing from TCRdb's copy, which holds only in-frame ones; the method was immunoSEQ multiplex PCR. The sample records some 74,000 clones, around 80% being singletons. The source of this sequence is an adult with an advanced solid tumor such as melanoma, head and neck, liver or kidney cancer. Material: CD4+ or CD8+ T cells sorted from blood, obtained in a trial of the OX40 agonist ivuxolimab. The V and J genes are TRBV13 and TRBJ2-2; TRBD2 is a possible D gene (7 bases). CDR3: CASSPIGGRTGELFF. Written as DNA, the CDR3 is TGTGCCAGCAGCCCCATCGGGGGGCGGACCGGGGAGCTGTTTTTT.